This TCR beta chain derives from a study of Graves' ophthalmopathy and Graves' hyperthyroidism. In the study overall: Samples of peripheral blood were obtained at initial diagnosis, prior to treatment of any kind. Study conclusions and caveats: Blood also harbored most expanded thyroid clonotypes above 0.001 frequency. Ophthalmopathy progression prediction by the model yielded a sensitivity of 60% to 71% and a specificity of under 85%.

This clonotype was counted ten times or more. What it recognizes is unknown. The TCR beta CDR3 regions underwent amplification from RNA transcripts. HTBI primers served in a first-round RT-PCR, which a second-round multiplex PCR followed. TCRdb reanalysed the multiplex PCR reads using MiXCR and keeps one entry per CDR3 protein. The repertoire holds some 410,000 distinct CDR3 sequences, with around a fifth as singletons. The CDR3 contains 14 residues. The V end lost 6 bases, the J end lost 1 base, and 15 bases lay between the germline ends. Germline CDR1 is DFQATT and CDR2 is SNEGSKA (reference sequence).

Sequences were obtained from peripheral blood. The chain has TRBV20-1 and TRBJ2-5; D is unclear. The sequence came from a woman aged 18-29 years with stable Graves' hyperthyroidism. The CDR3 region is CSAHHLASQETQYF. In DNA, the CDR3 is TGCAGTGCCCACCACTTAGCATCCCAAGAGACCCAGTACTTC.